This T cell receptor (beta chain) comes out of a study of T-cell reconstitution after alpha-beta-depleted transplantation in children. Points from the study as a whole: At around two months after transplant, the alpha-beta T cells were reportedly derived from several hundred expanded clones that came from non-depleted graft cells. Diversity and T-cell counts at one year after transplant derived mostly from new T cells. There were some patients whose high TCRbeta diversity at day 60 came from surviving recipient T cells and thymic progenitors.

The V end was cut by 1 base, the J end by 4 bases, with 11 bases between. Germline assignment: CDR1 KGHSH and CDR2 LQKENI. The CDR3 has 14 residues. There are a few counts of this clonotype. The antigen remains unidentified. The TCRbeta library was prepared with unique molecular identifiers. MiXCR, run by TCRdb on the PCR reads, gives a single entry per CDR3 protein. In the table there are 100,000 or so distinct CDR3 sequences, about 5.6% of which are singletons. This material consisted of PBMCs, mostly from graft donor cells, taken 60 days after TCRalphabeta/CD19-depleted stem cell transplant. This TCR was recovered from a female patient aged 2 to 10 who had a stem cell transplant for Fanconi anemia, so the T cells may come from the graft donor. The chain joins TRBV18 to TRBJ2-7, with a possible D match to TRBD2 (6 bases). CDR3 loop: CASSPRSGVYEQYF. CDR3 nucleotides: TGTGCCAGCTCACCACGGTCGGGAGTATACGAGCAGTACTTC.